This T cell receptor (delta chain) was documented in a study of gamma-delta T cells after stem cell transplantation. TCRdb re-called clones from the RT-PCR reads using CATT. The sample lists 11,000 or so delta-chain clones, under 45% occurring once. The CDR3 contains 18 residues. V was pared by 0 bases and J by 0 bases, with 7 bases of the junction left unmatched. CDR1 is GEAIGNYY, CDR2 EKD, per germline. This clone counts as medium-sized. The sample has other DNA sequences that encode this CDR3 too. The sequencing input was gamma-delta T cells. The sequence came from a human donor. It is not recorded whose cells these are; they may come from a transplant donor. This sequence joins TRDV2 and TRDJ2; 9 bases agree with TRDD3. Here the CDR3 reads CACDTPYWGKALTAQLFF. In nucleotides, the CDR3 is TGTGCCTGTGACACCCCGTACTGGGGGAAAGCTTTGACAGCACAACTCTTCTTT.